The clone carrying this T cell receptor beta chain has just a few counts. The antigen is unknown. This record belongs to a study of cytomegalovirus exposure and HLA in healthy donors. PCR employed 60 Vbeta and 13 Jbeta primers. Here immunoSEQ multiplex PCR was the method, and the copy in TCRdb shows in-frame clones only, minus some. The repertoire includes approximately 130,000 clones, 85% to 90% of them detected once, and about 5% sits in the top ten. The CDR3 runs 15 residues. Germline lookup yields CDR1 SGHAT and CDR2 FQDESV (reference sequence). V was pared by 4 bases and J by 1 base, with 6 bases of the junction left unmatched. Notes on the study in general: In a later analysis, a genetic analysis reported fewer productive-TCR N-insertions in an Asian-associated ancestry cluster than the cohort average.

The TCR sequence derives from a woman aged 30 to 39 in good health and CMV-seronegative. V and J are TRBV11-1 and TRBJ1-1; the match to TRBD1 covers 7 bases. The specimen sequenced was PBMCs. The CDR3: CASSSRQGRNTEAFF. The CDR3 bases are TGTGCCAGCAGCTCCAGACAGGGTCGGAACACTGAAGCTTTCTTT.